Included here is one T cell receptor (beta chain) sequence, with context. This clonotype was seen many times. The antigen this receptor binds is unknown. Base qualities are not recorded, but no much larger clone differs from it by a single base. This record belongs to a study of CD8 T cells in ankylosing spondylitis (dated by TCRdb to 2016 to 2017). About the investigation overall: T cell receptor beta repertoires were profiled in healthy donors and ankylosing spondylitis patients so that disease-linked TCR variants could be found. The whole study cohort included roughly 110 healthy donors and about two dozen ankylosing spondylitis patients. Peripheral blood was sampled, and synovial fluid was additionally collected from ankylosing spondylitis patients. The investigation overall reported the following: According to the report, matched synovial fluid samples from ankylosing spondylitis patients were significantly enriched for the disease-linked clones. A TCR beta motif made up of about eight highly homologous amino acid variants appeared to be characteristic of blood from ankylosing spondylitis patients. Some motif variants were previously reported in synovial fluid and blood of reactive arthritis patients, suggesting common disease-initiation mechanisms. The disease-linked clones showed a CD8+ phenotype and occurred at relatively low frequencies in peripheral blood.

Sequenced using an Illumina HiSeq 2500. Quantitative 5'-RACE with molecular barcodes was used to prepare TCR beta libraries. As for the authors' bioinformatics: To identify disease-linked TCR variants, a new computational method was used, one built on a probabilistic model of VDJ rearrangement. TCRdb ran its own pipeline on the public reads, namely fastp trimming at Q25 and MiXCR clone calling, and kept in-frame beta chains. Every distinct CDR3 protein forms one entry, paired with its most common genes and DNA. The V and J calls come from TCRdb's annotation, not from the publication. The sample includes just under 550,000 distinct CDR3 sequences, with about 13% observed a single time. The ten top clones hold over 6.5% of the sample. CDR1 and CDR2 were assigned from the germline V gene as SGHNT and YENEEA. Inclusive of the bounding cysteine and phenylalanine, the CDR3 is 14 residues long. Only the CDR3 region is kept as DNA, spanning 42 bases read in frame from base 1. For this chain, trimming is 3 bases at the V end and 9 bases at the J end, and the number of junction bases without a gene match is 6.

The sequence joins TRBV11-3 to TRBJ2-1; 9 middle bases align to TRBD2. The sequence was obtained from a male donor with ankylosing spondylitis. Sequencing used blood, either unsorted or a sorted T cell fraction (not recorded which). The CDR3 protein is CASSFAGGSGEQFF. The nucleotides read TGTGCCAGCAGCTTTGCGGGAGGGTCTGGTGAGCAGTTCTTC.